Reported below is one TCR beta chain. This sample was taken from a study of blood T cell repertoires in COVID-19. The wider study: Spain, Italy and the United States supplied samples that represented acute and convalescent COVID-19. T cells, B-cell-depleted T cells, or PBMCs provided the cDNA or gDNA that served as material.

The CDR3 loop spans 14 amino acids. The germline V and J ends were trimmed by 0 bases and 7 bases, with 12 bases remaining between them. Germline lookup yields CDR1 WSHSY and CDR2 SAAADI. Only in-frame clones appear in the TCRdb table, and some are missing; sequencing was by immunoSEQ multiplex PCR. The top ten hold 10% to 13% of the sample, which has roughly 200,000 clones, over 80% seen once. The sequencing sample was made of PBMCs or T cells enriched from blood (not recorded which). This sequence originates from a man younger than 35 with acute COVID-19. This chain links TRBV10-2 with TRBJ1-1; no clear D gene. The DNA of the CDR3 is TGCGCCAGCAGTGAGTCGGGAGGGAGGTTTGAAGCTTTCTTT. It translates to CASSESGGRFEAFF.